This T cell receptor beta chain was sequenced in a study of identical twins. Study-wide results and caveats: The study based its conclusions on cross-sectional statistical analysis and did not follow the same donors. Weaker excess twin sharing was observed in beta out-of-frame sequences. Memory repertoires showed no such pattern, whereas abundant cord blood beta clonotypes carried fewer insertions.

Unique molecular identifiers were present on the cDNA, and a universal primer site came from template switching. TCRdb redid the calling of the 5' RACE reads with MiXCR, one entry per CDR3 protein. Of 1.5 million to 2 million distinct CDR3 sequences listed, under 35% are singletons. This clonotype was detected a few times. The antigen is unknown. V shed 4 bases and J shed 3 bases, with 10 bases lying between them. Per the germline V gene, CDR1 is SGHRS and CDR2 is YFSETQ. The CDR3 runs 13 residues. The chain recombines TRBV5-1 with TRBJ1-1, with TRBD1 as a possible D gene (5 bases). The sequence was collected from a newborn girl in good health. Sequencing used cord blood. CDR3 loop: CASSTGADTEAFF. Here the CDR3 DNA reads TGCGCCAGCAGCACCGGGGCGGACACTGAAGCTTTCTTT.